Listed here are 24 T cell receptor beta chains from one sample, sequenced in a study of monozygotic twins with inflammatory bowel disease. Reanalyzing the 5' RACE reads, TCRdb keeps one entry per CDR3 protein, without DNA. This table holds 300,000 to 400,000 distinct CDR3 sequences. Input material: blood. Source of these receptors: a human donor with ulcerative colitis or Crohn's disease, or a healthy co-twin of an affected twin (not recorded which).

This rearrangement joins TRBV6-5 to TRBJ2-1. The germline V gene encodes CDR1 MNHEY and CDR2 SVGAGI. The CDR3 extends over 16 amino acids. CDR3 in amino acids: CASSYLGYPPYNEQFF.

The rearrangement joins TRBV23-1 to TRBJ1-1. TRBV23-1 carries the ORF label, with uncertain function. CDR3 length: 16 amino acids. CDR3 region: CASRNQYGIGNTEAFF.

The CDR3 is CASSLWTSGTGELFF. The V and J genes are TRBV28 and TRBJ2-2. Germline loops: CDR1 MDHEN, CDR2 SYDVKM. The CDR3 has 15 amino acids. The whole variable domain, remainder taken from reference TRBV28 and TRBJ2-2, is DVKVTQSSRYLVKRTGEKVFLECVQDMDHENMFWYRQDPGLGLRLIYFSYDVKMKEKGDIPEGYSVSREKKERFSLILESASTNQTSMYLCASSLWTSGTGELFFGEGSRLTVL.

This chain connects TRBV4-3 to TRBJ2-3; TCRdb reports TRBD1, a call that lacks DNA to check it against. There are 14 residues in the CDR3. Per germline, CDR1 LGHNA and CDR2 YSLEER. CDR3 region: CASSSAGGTDTQYF.

The CDR3 here is CASSSLAGDASEQFF. The genes are TRBV7-3 and TRBJ2-1; lacking DNA, the TRBD2 call made by TCRdb goes unchecked. This CDR3 contains 15 residues. Germline V gene lookup returns CDR1 SGHTA and CDR2 FQGTGA.

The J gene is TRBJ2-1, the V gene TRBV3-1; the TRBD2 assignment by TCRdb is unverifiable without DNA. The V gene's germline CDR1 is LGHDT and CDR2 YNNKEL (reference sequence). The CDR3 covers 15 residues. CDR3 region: CASSPTSGAYNEQFF.

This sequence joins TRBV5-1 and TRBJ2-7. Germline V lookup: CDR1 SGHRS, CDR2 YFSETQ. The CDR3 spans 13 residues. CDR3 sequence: CASSLESAYEQYF. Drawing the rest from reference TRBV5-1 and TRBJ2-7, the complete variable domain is KAGVTQTPRYLIKTRGQQVTLSCSPISGHRSVSWYQQTPGQGLQFLFEYFSETQRNKGNFPGRFSGRQFSNSRSEMNVSTLELGDSALYLCASSLESAYEQYFGPGTRLTVT.

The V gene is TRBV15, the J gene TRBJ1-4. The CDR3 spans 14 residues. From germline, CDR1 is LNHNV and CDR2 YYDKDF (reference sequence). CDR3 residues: CATGRGEGHEKLFF.

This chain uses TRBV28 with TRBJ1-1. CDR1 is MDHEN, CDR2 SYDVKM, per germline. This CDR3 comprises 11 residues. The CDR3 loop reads CASSLSREAFF.

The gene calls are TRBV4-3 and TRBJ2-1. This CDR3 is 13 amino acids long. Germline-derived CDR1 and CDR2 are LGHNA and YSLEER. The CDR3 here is CASSHPHIDEQFF.

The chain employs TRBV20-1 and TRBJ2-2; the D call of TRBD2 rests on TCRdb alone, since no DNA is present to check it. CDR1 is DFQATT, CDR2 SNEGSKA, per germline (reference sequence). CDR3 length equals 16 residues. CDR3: CSADNSGGARTGELFF.

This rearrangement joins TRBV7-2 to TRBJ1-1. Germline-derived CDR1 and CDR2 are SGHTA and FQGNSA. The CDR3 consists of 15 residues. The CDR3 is CASSLEVLVNTEAFF.

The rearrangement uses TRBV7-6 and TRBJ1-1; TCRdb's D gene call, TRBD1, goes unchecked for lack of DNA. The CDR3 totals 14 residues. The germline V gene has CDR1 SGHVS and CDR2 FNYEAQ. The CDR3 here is CASSLGQGYSEAFF.

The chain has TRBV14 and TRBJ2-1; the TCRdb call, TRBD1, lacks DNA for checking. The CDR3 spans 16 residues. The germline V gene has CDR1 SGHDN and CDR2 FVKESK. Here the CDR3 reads CASSRKQGLRANEQFF.

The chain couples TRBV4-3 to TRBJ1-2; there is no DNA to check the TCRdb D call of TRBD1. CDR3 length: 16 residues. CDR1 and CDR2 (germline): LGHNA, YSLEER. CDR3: CASSQTGTGGVHGYTF.

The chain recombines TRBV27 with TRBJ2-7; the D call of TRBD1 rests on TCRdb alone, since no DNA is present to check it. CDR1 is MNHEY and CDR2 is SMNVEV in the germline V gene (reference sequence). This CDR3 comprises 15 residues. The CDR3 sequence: CASSLSVTARVEQYF.

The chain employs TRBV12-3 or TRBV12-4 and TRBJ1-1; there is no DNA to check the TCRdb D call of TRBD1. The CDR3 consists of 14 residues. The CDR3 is CASSLGGGNTEAFF.

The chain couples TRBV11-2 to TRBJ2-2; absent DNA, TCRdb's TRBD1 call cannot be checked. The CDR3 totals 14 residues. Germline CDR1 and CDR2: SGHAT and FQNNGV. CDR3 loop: CASSLVQQAGELFF.

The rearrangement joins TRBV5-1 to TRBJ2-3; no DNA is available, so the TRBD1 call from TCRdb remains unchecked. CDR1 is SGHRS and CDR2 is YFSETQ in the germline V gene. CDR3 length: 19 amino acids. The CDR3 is CASSLIGLGRTGGTDTQYF.

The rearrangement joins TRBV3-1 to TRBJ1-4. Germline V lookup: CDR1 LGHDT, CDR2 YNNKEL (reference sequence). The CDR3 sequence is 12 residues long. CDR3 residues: CASSLDSGKLFF.

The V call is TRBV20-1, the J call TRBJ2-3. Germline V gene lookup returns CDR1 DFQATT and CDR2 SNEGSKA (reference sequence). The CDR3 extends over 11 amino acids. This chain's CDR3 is CSAIGPDTQYF.

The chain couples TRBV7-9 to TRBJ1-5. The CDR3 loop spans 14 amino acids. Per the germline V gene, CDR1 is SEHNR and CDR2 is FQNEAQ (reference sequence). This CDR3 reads CASRPEDPNQPQHF.

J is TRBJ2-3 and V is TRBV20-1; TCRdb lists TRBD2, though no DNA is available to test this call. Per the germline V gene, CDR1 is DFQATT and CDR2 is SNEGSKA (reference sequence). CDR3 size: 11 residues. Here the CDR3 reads CSARREDTQYF.

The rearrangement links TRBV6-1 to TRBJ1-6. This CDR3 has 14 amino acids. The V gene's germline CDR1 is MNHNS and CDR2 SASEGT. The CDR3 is CASILTTVNSPLHF.